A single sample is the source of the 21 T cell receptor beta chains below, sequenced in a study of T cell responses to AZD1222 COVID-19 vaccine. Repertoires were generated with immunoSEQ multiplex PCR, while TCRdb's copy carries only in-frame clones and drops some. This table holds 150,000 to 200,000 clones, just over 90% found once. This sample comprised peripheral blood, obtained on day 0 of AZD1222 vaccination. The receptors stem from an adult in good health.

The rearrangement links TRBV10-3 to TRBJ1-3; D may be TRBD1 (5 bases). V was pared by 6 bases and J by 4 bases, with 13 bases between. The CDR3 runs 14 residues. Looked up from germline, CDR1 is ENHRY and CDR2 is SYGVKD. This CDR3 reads CAIRNPGPGNTIYF. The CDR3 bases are TGTGCCATCAGGAACCCGGGACCGGGAAACACCATATATTTT.

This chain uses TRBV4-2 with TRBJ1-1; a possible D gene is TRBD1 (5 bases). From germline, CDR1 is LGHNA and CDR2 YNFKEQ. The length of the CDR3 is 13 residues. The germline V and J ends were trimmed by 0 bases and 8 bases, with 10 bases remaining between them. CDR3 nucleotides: TGTGCCAGCAGCCAAGAAGTGCGGACAGAAGCTTTCTTT. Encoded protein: CASSQEVRTEAFF.

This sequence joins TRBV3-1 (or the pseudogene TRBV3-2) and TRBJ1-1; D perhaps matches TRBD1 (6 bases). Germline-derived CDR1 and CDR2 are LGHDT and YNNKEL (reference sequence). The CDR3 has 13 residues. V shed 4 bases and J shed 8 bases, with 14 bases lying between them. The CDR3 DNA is TGTGCCAGCAGCCCAAACAGGGACGGAGAAGCTTTCTTT. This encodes CASSPNRDGEAFF.

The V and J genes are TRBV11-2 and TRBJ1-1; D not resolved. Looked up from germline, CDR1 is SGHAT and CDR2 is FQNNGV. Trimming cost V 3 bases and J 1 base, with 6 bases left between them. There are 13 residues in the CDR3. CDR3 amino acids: CASSFAENTEAFF. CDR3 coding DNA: TGTGCCAGCAGCTTCGCAGAGAACACTGAAGCTTTCTTT. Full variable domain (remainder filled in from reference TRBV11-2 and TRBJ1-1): EAGVAQSPRYKIIEKRQSVAFWCNPISGHATLYWYQQILGQGPKLLIQFQNNGVVDDSQLPKDRFSAERLKGVDSTLKIQPAKLEDSAVYLCASSFAENTEAFFGQGTRLTVV.

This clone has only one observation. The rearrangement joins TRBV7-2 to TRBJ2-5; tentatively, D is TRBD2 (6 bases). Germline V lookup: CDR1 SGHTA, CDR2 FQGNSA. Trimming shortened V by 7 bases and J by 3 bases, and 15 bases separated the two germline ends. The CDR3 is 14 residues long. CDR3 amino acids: CASIQMGLEETQYF. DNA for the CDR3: TGTGCCAGCATCCAGATGGGACTGGAAGAGACCCAGTACTTC.

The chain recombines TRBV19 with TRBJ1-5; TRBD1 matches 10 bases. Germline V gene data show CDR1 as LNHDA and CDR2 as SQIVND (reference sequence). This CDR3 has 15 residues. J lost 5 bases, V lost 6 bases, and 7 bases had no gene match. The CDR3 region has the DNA TGTGCCAGTAGACTGACAGGGGGCTTCGATCAGCCCCAGCATTTT. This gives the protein CASRLTGGFDQPQHF.

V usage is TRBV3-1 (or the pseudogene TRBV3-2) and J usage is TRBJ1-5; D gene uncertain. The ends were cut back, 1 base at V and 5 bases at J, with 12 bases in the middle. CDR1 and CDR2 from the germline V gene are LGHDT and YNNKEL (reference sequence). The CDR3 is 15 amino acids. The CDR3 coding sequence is TGTGCCAGCAGCCAAGGACCAGGTTTTGATCAGCCCCAGCATTTT. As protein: CASSQGPGFDQPQHF.

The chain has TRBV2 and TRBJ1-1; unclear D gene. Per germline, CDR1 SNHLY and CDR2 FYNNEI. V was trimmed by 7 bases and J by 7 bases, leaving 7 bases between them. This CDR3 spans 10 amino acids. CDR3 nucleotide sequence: TGTGCCAGCAAAATCATTGAAGCTTTCTTT. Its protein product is CASKIIEAFF.

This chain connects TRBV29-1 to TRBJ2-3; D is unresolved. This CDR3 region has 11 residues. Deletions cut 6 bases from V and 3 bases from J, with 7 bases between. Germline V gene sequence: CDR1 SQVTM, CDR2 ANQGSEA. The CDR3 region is CSVENTDTQYF. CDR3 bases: TGCAGCGTCGAAAATACAGATACGCAGTATTTT.

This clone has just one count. The CDR3, as DNA: TGTGCCTGGAGGCTACAGGGGCACACTGAAGCTTTCTTT. It yields the protein CAWRLQGHTEAFF. The chain couples TRBV30 to TRBJ1-1; 7 bases line up with TRBD1. The CDR3 contains 13 residues. Per germline, CDR1 GTSNPN and CDR2 SVGIG (reference sequence). Trimming removed 3 bases from V and 3 bases from J; junction bases left unmatched: 4.

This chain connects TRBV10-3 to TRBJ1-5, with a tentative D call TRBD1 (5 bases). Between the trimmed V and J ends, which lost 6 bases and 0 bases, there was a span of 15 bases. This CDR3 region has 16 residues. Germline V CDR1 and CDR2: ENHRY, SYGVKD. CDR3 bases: TGTGCCATCAGCCCGGGACGGAGGAATAGCAATCAGCCCCAGCATTTT. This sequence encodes CAISPGRRNSNQPQHF.

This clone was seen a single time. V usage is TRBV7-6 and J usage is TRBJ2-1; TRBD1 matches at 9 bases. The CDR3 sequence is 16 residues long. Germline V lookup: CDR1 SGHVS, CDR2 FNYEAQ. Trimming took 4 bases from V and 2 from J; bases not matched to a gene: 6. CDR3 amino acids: CASSSSQGAPYNEQFF. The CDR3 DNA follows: TGTGCCAGCAGCTCTTCACAGGGGGCGCCCTACAATGAGCAGTTCTTC.

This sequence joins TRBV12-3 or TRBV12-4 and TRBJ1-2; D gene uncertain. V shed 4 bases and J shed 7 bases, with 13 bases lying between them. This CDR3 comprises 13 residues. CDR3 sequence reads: CASSSKVGFGYTF. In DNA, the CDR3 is TGTGCCAGCAGTTCTAAGGTGGGGTTTGGCTACACCTTC.

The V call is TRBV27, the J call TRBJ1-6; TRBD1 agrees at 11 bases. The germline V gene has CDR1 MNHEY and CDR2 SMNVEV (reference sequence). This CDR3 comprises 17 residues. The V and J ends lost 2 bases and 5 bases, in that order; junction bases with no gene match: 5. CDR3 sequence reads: CASSLEGGQGDNSPLHF. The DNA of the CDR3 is TGTGCCAGCAGTTTAGAGGGGGGACAGGGGGATAATTCACCCCTCCACTTT.

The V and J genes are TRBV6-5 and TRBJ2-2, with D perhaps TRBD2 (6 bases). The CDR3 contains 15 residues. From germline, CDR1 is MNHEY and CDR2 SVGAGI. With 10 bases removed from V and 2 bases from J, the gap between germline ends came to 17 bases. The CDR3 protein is CAIPKEGLNTGELFF. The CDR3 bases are TGTGCCATTCCGAAGGAGGGGCTTAACACCGGGGAGCTGTTTTTT.

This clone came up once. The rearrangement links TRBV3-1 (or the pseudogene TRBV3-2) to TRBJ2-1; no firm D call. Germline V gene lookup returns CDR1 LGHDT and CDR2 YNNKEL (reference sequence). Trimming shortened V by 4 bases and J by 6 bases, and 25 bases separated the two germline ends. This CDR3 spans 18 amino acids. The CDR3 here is CASSLRHRSITLPNEQFF. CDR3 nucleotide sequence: TGTGCCAGCAGCCTTCGCCATCGAAGCATTACCCTCCCCAATGAGCAGTTCTTC.

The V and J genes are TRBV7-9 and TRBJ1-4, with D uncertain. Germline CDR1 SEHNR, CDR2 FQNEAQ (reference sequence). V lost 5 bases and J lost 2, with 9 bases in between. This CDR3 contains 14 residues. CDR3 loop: CASSQVLTNEKLFF. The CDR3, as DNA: TGTGCCAGCAGCCAGGTTCTTACTAATGAAAAACTGTTTTTT.

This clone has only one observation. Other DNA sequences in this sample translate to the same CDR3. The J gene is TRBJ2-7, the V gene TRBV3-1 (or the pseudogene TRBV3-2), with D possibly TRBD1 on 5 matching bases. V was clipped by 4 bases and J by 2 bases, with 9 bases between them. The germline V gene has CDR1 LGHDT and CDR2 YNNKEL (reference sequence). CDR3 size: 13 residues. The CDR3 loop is CASSPTGTYEQYF. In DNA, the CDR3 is TGTGCCAGCAGCCCAACAGGCACCTACGAGCAGTACTTC.

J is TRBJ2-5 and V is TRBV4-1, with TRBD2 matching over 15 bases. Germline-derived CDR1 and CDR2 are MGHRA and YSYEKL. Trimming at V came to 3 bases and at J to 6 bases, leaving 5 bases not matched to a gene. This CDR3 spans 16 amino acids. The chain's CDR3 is CASSHGLAGGAQTQYF. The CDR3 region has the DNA TGCGCCAGCAGCCACGGACTAGCGGGAGGGGCGCAGACCCAGTACTTC.

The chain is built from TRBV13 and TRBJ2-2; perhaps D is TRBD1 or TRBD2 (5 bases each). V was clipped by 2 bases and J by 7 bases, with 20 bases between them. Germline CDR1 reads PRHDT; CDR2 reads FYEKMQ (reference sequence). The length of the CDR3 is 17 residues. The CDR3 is CASSLFWGDGADGELFF. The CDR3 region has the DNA TGTGCCAGCAGCTTATTTTGGGGTGACGGGGCCGACGGGGAGCTGTTTTTT.

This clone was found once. The CDR3 region is CASSFFGTSGYNEQFF. The CDR3 DNA is TGTGCCAGCAGCTTCTTCGGGACTAGCGGTTACAATGAGCAGTTCTTC. V gene TRBV7-6 combines with J gene TRBJ2-1, with TRBD2 identical over 11 bases. Germline lookup yields CDR1 SGHVS and CDR2 FNYEAQ. V gave up 3 bases and J gave up 4 bases; unmatched junction bases: 5. The CDR3 spans 16 residues.